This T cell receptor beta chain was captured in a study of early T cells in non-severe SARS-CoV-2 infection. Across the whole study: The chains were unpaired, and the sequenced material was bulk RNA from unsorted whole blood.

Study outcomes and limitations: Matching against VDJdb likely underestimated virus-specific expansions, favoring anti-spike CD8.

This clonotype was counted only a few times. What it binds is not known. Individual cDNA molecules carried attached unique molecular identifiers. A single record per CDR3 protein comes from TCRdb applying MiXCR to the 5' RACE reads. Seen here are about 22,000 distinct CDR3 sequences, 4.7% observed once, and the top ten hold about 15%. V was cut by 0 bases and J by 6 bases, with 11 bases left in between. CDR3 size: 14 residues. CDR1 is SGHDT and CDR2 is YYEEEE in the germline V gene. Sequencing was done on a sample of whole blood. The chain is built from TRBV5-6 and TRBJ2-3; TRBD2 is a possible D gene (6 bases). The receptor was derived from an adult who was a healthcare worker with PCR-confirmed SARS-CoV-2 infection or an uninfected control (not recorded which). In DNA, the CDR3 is TGTGCCAGCAGCTTGGGAGGAGGGAAGGATACGCAGTATTTT. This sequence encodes CASSLGGGKDTQYF.